This record looks at one TCR beta chain sequence and its context. The antigen this receptor binds is unknown. The input lacks base qualities; no much larger clone sits a single base away. At the DNA level, this CDR3 is encoded by other sequences in the same sample as well. Using the deep immunoSEQ assay, multiplex PCR amplified TCR CDR3 regions from genomic DNA. For each cell subset, the extracted genomic DNA was distributed evenly across all wells of several immunoSEQ 96-well plates, and each plate served as one replicate. Each replicate PCR for sorted subsets received roughly 0.2 ug genomic DNA, equal to about 29,000 T cell genomes. Purified libraries were measured with a Qubit 3.0 fluorometer, size-checked on a Bioanalyzer 2100, and measured again with the KAPA Library Quantification kit. Each immunoSEQ 96-well plate was sequenced on its own single-read 150-cycle Illumina NextSeq 550 flow cell. The authors processed their data as follows. Because only junctional sequences without quality scores were contained in the immunoSEQ output, filtering matching that applied to full-length reads could not be performed. Sequences were annotated with PyIR, a Python wrapper for IgBLAST v1.9, using IMGT germline references to assign V/J genes and CDR3. Reads with weak V/J assignments (E-value above 1e-6), missing CDR3, stop codons, out-of-frame junctions, or ambiguous translated residues were removed. V3J clonotypes were defined as sequences sharing an identical inferred V gene, J gene, and CDR3 amino acid sequence. To compute the percentage overlap between repertoires, the number of shared unique clonotypes was divided by the size of the smaller repertoire. Repertoire richness was assessed with RTK rarefaction, the Chao1 estimator, and Recon v2.1 estimates of unobserved clonotypes. Generation probabilities for all TCRbeta clonotypes obtained by the gDNA method from a few donors were computed using OLGA. This immuneACCESS table, as held by TCRdb, lists in-frame sequences with V and J called but not all clones. Of the missing ones, under half trace to an unresolved V gene in checked studies; the others have no known cause. Clone size and V and J calls were adopted from that table, with D and trimming inferred from the DNA. This sample holds about 1.5 million clones; approximately 98% were observed only once. Clones ranked in the top ten supply roughly 0.45% of the sample.

This sample was included in a study of shared clonotypes between healthy human individuals (dated by TCRdb to the early 2020s). About the full investigation: A few men and a couple of women, aged 18 to 49 years, made up the cohort. Per donor, three plates each were used for CD4 naive and CD4 memory, two for CD8 naive, and one for CD8 memory. Blood TCR repertoires of four to six healthy adults were deeply sequenced to estimate repertoire size and the extent of clonotype sharing between individuals. To increase sequencing depth and limit assay-specific biases, TCR repertoire library preparation and sequencing were carried out by different laboratories using diverse techniques. Leukapheresis yielded between about 0.94 and 9.5 billion PBMCs per donor.

Donors were healthy HIV-negative adults with no recently reported acute infections or vaccinations. Every donor was a Caucasian adult living in Nashville, Tennessee, USA. CD4+ T cells were enriched through magnetic negative selection, after which naive cells were positively selected on CD45RA and the remaining negative fraction served as the memory subset. Blood was obtained by leukapheresis, after which PBMCs were separated by Ficoll-Histopaque density gradient centrifugation and cryopreserved in liquid nitrogen vapor phase. Analytical flow cytometry was used to check the purity and quantity of each magnetically sorted T cell population. Genomic DNA was isolated from each sorted fraction and quantified by UV absorbance on a Nanodrop 2000c. The CDR3 goes from the cysteine to the phenylalanine over 13 residues. Kept here is only the CDR3 DNA, which spans 39 bases and is read in frame from base 1. The germline V gene provides CDR1 KGHSH and CDR2 LQKENI. Trimming costs V 4 bases and J 3 bases, and their ends lie 9 bases apart.

Study-wide findings and limitations: Based on pairwise subsampling, the degree of clonotype sharing among donors was expected to be affected by sequencing depth. Sampling was restricted to blood, and TCR repertoires in tissue are likely to differ from TCR repertoires in blood. When a few donors were compared, the shared fraction of clonotypes was 5% to 6.5% for naive CD4, approximately 3.5% for naive CD8, about 2.5% for memory CD4, and around 0.4% for memory CD8. Naive subsets generally had larger estimated clonotype richness than memory subsets did. Incomplete sequencing was indicated by rarefaction of sorted-subset datasets, despite the large sequencing depth. The genetic and exposure-history diversity represented was limited by the small number of donors. Clonotypes shared by all four sorted-subset donors showed higher generation probabilities than non-shared clonotypes.

Sequencing was done on a sample of naive CD4+ T cells sorted from blood. According to the study, the label for this sample's cell subset or site signals: CD45RA+ positively selected. The chain uses TRBV18 and TRBJ1-1; TRBD1 might be the D gene, on 5 matching bases. The TCR sequence derives from a young man in good health. The DNA is as follows: TGTGCCAGCTCACGCACAGGAGACACTGAAGCTTTCTTT. It is translated as CASSRTGDTEAFF.